Listed here are 25 T cell receptor beta chains from one sample, sequenced in a study of T cell responses to AZD1222 COVID-19 vaccine. Assay used: immunoSEQ multiplex PCR; TCRdb lists only in-frame clones, some missing. The table lists approximately 110,000 clones, roughly nine tenths of them singletons. Sample: peripheral blood, taken 28 days after the second AZD1222 dose. The source is an adult who received the AZD1222 COVID-19 vaccine.

The V gene is TRBV20-1, the J gene TRBJ2-5; D gene ambiguous. In germline, CDR1 is DFQATT, CDR2 SNEGSKA (reference sequence). CDR3 length: 15 residues. Between the trimmed V and J ends, which lost 3 bases and 1 base, there was a span of 15 bases. This CDR3 reads CSASLSRQLQETQYF. The CDR3 DNA reads TGCAGTGCTAGTCTATCGCGGCAGCTCCAAGAGACCCAGTACTTC.

The chain uses TRBV7-9 and TRBJ2-1; possible D gene TRBD1, 6 bases. The V gene's germline CDR1 is SEHNR and CDR2 FQNEAQ (reference sequence). The germline V and J ends were trimmed by 1 base and 7 bases, with 11 bases remaining between them. CDR3 length: 14 amino acids. As DNA, the CDR3 is TGTGCCAGCAGCTTAGTACAGGGTGGGAATGAGCAGTTCTTC. Translating it yields CASSLVQGGNEQFF.

V is TRBV5-1 and J is TRBJ2-1, with TRBD1 identical over 9 bases. After removal of 0 bases from V and 5 bases from J, the junction contained 6 bases not matched to a gene. The CDR3 spans 16 residues. CDR1 is SGHRS, CDR2 YFSETQ, per germline. The CDR3 sequence is CASSLVGTGRNNEQFF. Written as DNA, the CDR3 is TGCGCCAGCAGCTTGGTGGGGACAGGGAGAAACAATGAGCAGTTCTTC. The full variable domain, rest sourced from reference TRBV5-1 and TRBJ2-1, is KAGVTQTPRYLIKTRGQQVTLSCSPISGHRSVSWYQQTPGQGLQFLFEYFSETQRNKGNFPGRFSGRQFSNSRSEMNVSTLELGDSALYLCASSLVGTGRNNEQFFGPGTRLTVL.

This clone was detected once. The genes are TRBV19 and TRBJ1-5, with a weak D call TRBD1 (5 bases). Trimming cost V 6 bases and J 3 bases, with 18 bases left between them. The CDR3 totals 16 residues. Germline CDR1 and CDR2: LNHDA and SQIVND (reference sequence). The CDR3 spells CASSIAGTVINQPQHF. In DNA form, the CDR3 reads TGTGCCAGTAGCATCGCCGGGACGGTGATCAATCAGCCCCAGCATTTT.

This chain links TRBV28 with TRBJ2-7; 10 nucleotides align to TRBD2. Germline V gene sequence: CDR1 MDHEN, CDR2 SYDVKM. The CDR3 runs to 13 residues. The CDR3 DNA reads TGTGCTGGGGCGACTAGCGGGTCCTACGAGCAGTACTTC. It encodes CAGATSGSYEQYF.

This chain connects TRBV18 to TRBJ1-5; D may be TRBD1 (6 bases). Germline CDR1 is KGHSH and CDR2 is LQKENI. The V gene lost 4 bases and the J gene lost 3 bases, with 10 bases spanning the gap. This CDR3 is built from 14 residues. The CDR3 DNA is TGTGCCAGCTCACGAGGACAGCTCAATCAGCCCCAGCATTTT. This codes for CASSRGQLNQPQHF.

The chain combines TRBV7-3 with TRBJ1-5, with D possibly being TRBD1 (5 bases). The germline V gene encodes CDR1 SGHTA and CDR2 FQGTGA. The germline V and J ends were trimmed by 4 bases and 4 bases, with 8 bases remaining between them. The CDR3 has 13 residues. For the CDR3, the DNA is TGTGCCAGCAGCTGGGGACCGAATCAGCCCCAGCATTTT. It codes for CASSWGPNQPQHF.

The chain links TRBV21-1 to TRBJ2-7; TRBD1 is the table's D call and was not checked against the DNA. TRBV21-1 is given as a pseudogene. The CDR3 is 18 residues long. The CDR3, as DNA: TGTGCCAGCACGAAAATAGGGACAGGGGGTGCGCCTAATCACGAGCAGTACTTC. Its protein is CASTKIGTGGAPNHEQYF.

Here the CDR3 reads CASSLPGAGGEQYF. In DNA, the CDR3 is TGTGCCAGCAGCTTACCGGGAGCGGGCGGCGAGCAGTACTTC. The chain uses TRBV5-4 and TRBJ2-7; a weak D match, TRBD2 (6 bases). This CDR3 spans 14 amino acids. Between the trimmed V and J ends, which lost 2 bases and 6 bases, there was a span of 15 bases. Germline CDR1 reads SGHNT; CDR2 reads YYREEE (reference sequence).

The chain recombines TRBV6-6 with TRBJ2-7; D is ambiguous. The ends were cut back, 5 bases at V and 2 bases at J, with 10 bases in the middle. Germline CDR1 reads MNHNY; CDR2 reads SVGAGI (reference sequence). This CDR3 has 13 residues. CDR3 region: CASSVQVAYEQYF. The DNA of the CDR3 is TGTGCCAGCAGTGTTCAGGTAGCCTACGAGCAGTACTTC.

The chain couples TRBV30 to TRBJ1-2, with D hard to call. The germline gives CDR1 GTSNPN, CDR2 SVGIG (reference sequence). Trimming took 1 base from V and 5 from J, leaving 11 bases between them. The CDR3 contains 13 residues. CDR3 protein: CAWSAGFEYGYTF. The CDR3 nucleotides are TGTGCCTGGAGTGCGGGGTTCGAATATGGCTACACCTTC.

The chain combines TRBV12-3 or TRBV12-4 with TRBJ2-7, with D uncertain. The CDR3 totals 13 residues. Trimming pared 4 bases from V and 3 bases from J, leaving 10 bases between. The CDR3 nucleotides are TGTGCCAGCAGTTCGAGTACAGTCTACGAGCAGTACTTC. It encodes CASSSSTVYEQYF.

The chain recombines TRBV4-1 with TRBJ2-7; D not certain. Trimming left V 4 bases short and J 3 bases short, with 10 bases between. Germline lookup yields CDR1 MGHRA and CDR2 YSYEKL. This CDR3 has 13 amino acids. The CDR3 protein is CASSLGLGYEQYF. CDR3 coding DNA: TGCGCCAGCAGCCTCGGGCTGGGCTACGAGCAGTACTTC.

In its sample, this clone was seen once. The chain combines TRBV28 with TRBJ2-1, with TRBD2 matching 14 bases. This CDR3 contains 15 residues. Germline V lookup: CDR1 MDHEN, CDR2 SYDVKM. With 5 bases clipped from V and 8 bases from J, the junction kept 5 bases outside the gene matches. The CDR3 region is CASSKPGLAGDEQFF. The CDR3 nucleotides read TGTGCCAGCAGTAAGCCGGGACTAGCGGGAGATGAGCAGTTCTTC.

This chain uses TRBV4-3 with TRBJ2-1; 8 nucleotides agree with TRBD1. The germline gives CDR1 LGHNA, CDR2 YSLEER. The CDR3 loop spans 14 amino acids. Losses at the gene ends were 4 bases for V and 9 bases for J; bases not matched to a gene: 8. CDR3 in DNA: TGCGCCAGCAGCCCCGGGACAGGTCCAAGTGAGCAGTTCTTC. This sequence encodes CASSPGTGPSEQFF.

This clone has a single count. The chain's CDR3 is CASSPFNTGELFF. CDR3 nucleotide sequence: TGTGCCAGCAGCCCCTTCAACACCGGGGAGCTGTTTTTT. The chain is built from TRBV7-2 and TRBJ2-2; no clear D gene. The CDR3 totals 13 residues. V lost 5 bases, J lost 2 bases, and 6 bases lay in between. The germline V gene encodes CDR1 SGHTA and CDR2 FQGNSA.

This chain joins TRBV27 and TRBJ2-1, with 10 bases aligning to TRBD2. Trimming at V came to 1 base and at J to 6 bases, leaving 12 bases not matched to a gene. Per germline, CDR1 MNHEY and CDR2 SMNVEV (reference sequence). The length of the CDR3 is 18 residues. Here the CDR3 DNA reads TGTGCCAGCAGTTTATATCTAGCGGGAGTTTTAGGGAGCAATGAGCAGTTCTTC. Its translation is CASSLYLAGVLGSNEQFF.

The chain is built from TRBV27 and TRBJ2-6; D unresolved. In germline, CDR1 is MNHEY, CDR2 SMNVEV (reference sequence). This CDR3 region has 19 residues. V gave up 5 bases and J gave up 0 bases, with 20 bases separating them. The CDR3 DNA follows: TGTGCCAGCAGTCAGATTCGGGCTGGGAAGTCCTCTGGGGCCAACGTCCTGACTTTC. Translated, it gives CASSQIRAGKSSGANVLTF.

The chain has TRBV5-1 and TRBJ2-7; maybe TRBD1 (6 bases). Trimming took 3 bases from V and 3 from J, leaving 13 bases between them. CDR1 is SGHRS, CDR2 YFSETQ, per germline. This CDR3 has 14 amino acids. This CDR3 is CASSYEQGYYEQYF. The DNA for the CDR3 is TGCGCCAGCAGCTATGAACAGGGTTACTACGAGCAGTACTTC.

The V call is TRBV20-1, the J call TRBJ2-7; D is uncertain. CDR3 length equals 10 residues. The V and J ends lost 6 bases and 5 bases respectively, with 8 bases between them. CDR1 is DFQATT, CDR2 SNEGSKA, per germline (reference sequence). Here the CDR3 reads CSAQENEQYF. CDR3 DNA: TGCAGTGCGCAAGAGAACGAGCAGTACTTC.

The chain employs TRBV11-3 and TRBJ2-1; the match to TRBD2 covers 10 bases. J was trimmed by 7 bases and V by 0 bases; bases with no gene match: 6. This CDR3 is built from 16 residues. Germline CDR1 reads SGHNT; CDR2 reads YENEEA. This CDR3 is CASSLEAPSGSNEQFF. CDR3 in DNA: TGTGCCAGCAGCTTAGAGGCCCCTAGCGGGAGTAATGAGCAGTTCTTC.

CDR3 bases: TGTGCCAGCAGCCACAGGACAGATAATGAAAAACTGTTTTTT. Translated: CASSHRTDNEKLFF. This sequence joins TRBV3-1 (or the pseudogene TRBV3-2) and TRBJ1-4; D might be TRBD1 (6 bases). The CDR3 runs 14 residues. V lost 3 bases and J lost 4, with 9 bases in between. Germline CDR1 and CDR2: LGHDT and YNNKEL (reference sequence).

This rearrangement joins TRBV7-3 to TRBJ1-1; D call uncertain. Trimming took 6 bases from V and 1 from J, leaving 12 bases between them. CDR3 length: 14 residues. Germline values: CDR1 SGHTA, CDR2 FQGTGA. For the CDR3, the DNA is TGTGCCAGCAGAACCAGGCCGGGGAACACTGAAGCTTTCTTT. It specifies CASRTRPGNTEAFF. Full variable domain (rest looked up from reference TRBV7-3 and TRBJ1-1): GAGVSQTPSNKVTEKGKYVELRCDPISGHTALYWYRQSLGQGPEFLIYFQGTGAADDSGLPNDRFFAVRPEGSVSTLKIQRTERGDSAVYLCASRTRPGNTEAFFGQGTRLTVV.

The table lists this clone with a count of one. This sequence joins TRBV7-9 and TRBJ2-1; 11 bases match TRBD1. With 5 bases clipped from V and 7 bases from J, the junction kept 7 bases outside the gene matches. The germline gives CDR1 SEHNR, CDR2 FQNEAQ (reference sequence). The CDR3 is 15 residues long. CDR3 sequence reads: CASSPERDRGNEQFF. CDR3 DNA sequence: TGTGCCAGCAGCCCTGAGAGGGACAGGGGGAATGAGCAGTTCTTC.

The chain couples TRBV6-2 or TRBV6-3 to TRBJ2-2; TRBD1 matches at 10 bases. J gave up 5 bases and V 2 bases, and 8 bases lay outside the gene matches. From germline, CDR1 is MNHEY and CDR2 SVGEGT. The CDR3 length is 17 residues. CDR3: CASSYPGQGPETGELFF. The CDR3 DNA reads as TGTGCCAGCAGTTACCCGGGACAGGGGCCGGAGACCGGGGAGCTGTTTTTT.